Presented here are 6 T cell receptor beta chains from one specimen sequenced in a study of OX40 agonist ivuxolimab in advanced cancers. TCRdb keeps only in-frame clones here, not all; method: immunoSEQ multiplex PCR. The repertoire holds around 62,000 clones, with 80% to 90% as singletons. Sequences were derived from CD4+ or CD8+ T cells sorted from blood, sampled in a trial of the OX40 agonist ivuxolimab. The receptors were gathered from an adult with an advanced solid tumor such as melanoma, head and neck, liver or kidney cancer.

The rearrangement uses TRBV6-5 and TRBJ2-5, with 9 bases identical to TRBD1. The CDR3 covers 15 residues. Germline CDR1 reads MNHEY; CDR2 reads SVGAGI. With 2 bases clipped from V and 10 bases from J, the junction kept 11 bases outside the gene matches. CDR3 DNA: TGTGCCAGCAGTTACGCCCGGGACAGGGAATGGGACCAGTACTTC. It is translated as CASSYARDREWDQYF.

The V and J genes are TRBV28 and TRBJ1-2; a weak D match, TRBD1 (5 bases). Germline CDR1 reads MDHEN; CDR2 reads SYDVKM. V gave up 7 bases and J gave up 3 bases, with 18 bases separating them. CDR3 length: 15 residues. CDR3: CASTPILGTDYGYTF. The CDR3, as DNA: TGTGCCAGCACTCCGATACTCGGGACGGACTATGGCTACACCTTC.

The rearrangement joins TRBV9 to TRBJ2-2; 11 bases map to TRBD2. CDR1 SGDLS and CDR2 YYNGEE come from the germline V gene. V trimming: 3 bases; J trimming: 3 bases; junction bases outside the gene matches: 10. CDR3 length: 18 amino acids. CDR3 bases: TGTGCCAGCAGCGCCCCGCGGATAGCGGGAGGGTACACCGGGGAGCTGTTTTTT. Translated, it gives CASSAPRIAGGYTGELFF.

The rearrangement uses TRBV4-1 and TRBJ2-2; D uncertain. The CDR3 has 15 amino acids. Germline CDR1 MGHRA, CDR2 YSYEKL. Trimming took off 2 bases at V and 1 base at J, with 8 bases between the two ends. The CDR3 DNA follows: TGCGCCAGCAGCCAAACCTCAGAGAACACCGGGGAGCTGTTTTTT. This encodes CASSQTSENTGELFF.

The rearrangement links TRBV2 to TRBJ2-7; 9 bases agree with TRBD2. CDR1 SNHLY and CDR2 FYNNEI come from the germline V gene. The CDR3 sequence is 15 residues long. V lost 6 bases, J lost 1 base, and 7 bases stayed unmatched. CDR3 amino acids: CASRAGTSWSYEQYF. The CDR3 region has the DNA TGTGCCAGCAGGGCCGGGACTAGCTGGTCCTACGAGCAGTACTTC. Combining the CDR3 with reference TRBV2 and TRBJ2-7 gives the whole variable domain EPEVTQTPSHQVTQMGQEVILRCVPISNHLYFYWYRQILGQKVEFLVSFYNNEISEKSEIFDDQFSVERPDGSNFTLKIRSTKLEDSAMYFCASRAGTSWSYEQYFGPGTRLTVT.

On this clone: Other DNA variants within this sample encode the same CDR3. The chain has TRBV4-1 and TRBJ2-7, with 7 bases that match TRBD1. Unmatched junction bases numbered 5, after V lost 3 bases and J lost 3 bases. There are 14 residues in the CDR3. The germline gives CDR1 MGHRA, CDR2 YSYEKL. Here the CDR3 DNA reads TGCGCCAGCAGCCAGGGAGACAGGGACTACGAGCAGTACTTC. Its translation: CASSQGDRDYEQYF.